The present T cell receptor (beta chain) was sequenced within a study of T cells in Graves' hyperthyroidism and ophthalmopathy. This clonotype showed up just a few times. Amplified regions were TCR beta CDR3 sequences from RNA transcripts. The TCR CDR3 first-round RT-PCR relied on the HTBI primer set. Each CDR3 protein is one row after TCRdb ran MiXCR on the multiplex PCR reads. The table records about 510,000 distinct CDR3 sequences, 35% to 50% of them present only once. The germline V gene encodes CDR1 MGHDK and CDR2 SYGVNS. The ends lost 1 base at V and 4 bases at J; junction bases unmatched: 4. This CDR3 has 15 residues.

The sample consisted of peripheral blood or thyroid tissue (not recorded which). The chain joins TRBV25-1 to TRBJ1-2; TRBD1 aligns across 9 bases. The receptor's source is an adult woman with Graves' disease, either hyperthyroidism or ophthalmopathy (not recorded which). CDR3 sequence: CASSEWGQGPYGYTF. The CDR3 DNA follows: TGTGCCAGCAGTGAATGGGGACAGGGACCCTATGGCTACACCTTC.